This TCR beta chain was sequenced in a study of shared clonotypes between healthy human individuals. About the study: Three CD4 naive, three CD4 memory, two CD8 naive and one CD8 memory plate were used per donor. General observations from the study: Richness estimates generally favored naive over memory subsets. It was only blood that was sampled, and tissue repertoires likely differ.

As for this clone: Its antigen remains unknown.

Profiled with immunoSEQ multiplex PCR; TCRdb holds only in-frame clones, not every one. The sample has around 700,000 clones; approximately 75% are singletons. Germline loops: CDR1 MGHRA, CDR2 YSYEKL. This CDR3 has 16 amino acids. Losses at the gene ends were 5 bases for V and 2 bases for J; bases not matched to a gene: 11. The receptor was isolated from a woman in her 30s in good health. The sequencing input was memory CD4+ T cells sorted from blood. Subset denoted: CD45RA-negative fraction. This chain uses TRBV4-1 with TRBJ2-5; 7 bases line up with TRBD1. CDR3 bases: TGCGCCAGCAGCGAATACCCGGGGACAGTACAAGAGACCCAGTACTTC. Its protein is CASSEYPGTVQETQYF.